These T cell receptor beta chains were read from a single sample in a study of T cell responses to AZD1222 COVID-19 vaccine. Only in-frame clones appear in the TCRdb table, and some are missing; sequencing was by immunoSEQ multiplex PCR. Of 150,000 or so clones listed, around 95% were seen once; the top ten hold around 0.66%. Sequencing was performed on peripheral blood, taken on day 0 of AZD1222 vaccination. These receptors all stem from an adult in good health. Both conserved end residues are part of each CDR3. The D gene is left open where the match is weak. Part of the rows lack a size; the others show once, few, many or a class for expanded clones.

J gene | V gene | clone size | D gene | CDR3 DNA | CDR3 protein
TRBJ2-7 | TRBV27 | . | TRBD1 | TGTGCCAGCCGGGACAGGGTCTACGAGCAGTACTTC | CASRDRVYEQYF
TRBJ2-7 | TRBV27 | . | TRBD2 | TGTGCCAGCAGTTTACGGGGACTATTGAGCTCCTACGAGCAGTACTTC | CASSLRGLLSSYEQYF
TRBJ2-7 | TRBV27 | . | TRBD1 | TGTGCCAGCAGTTCAGGGGGCCTACGGCAGTACTTC | CASSSGGLRQYF
TRBJ1-5 | TRBV7-9 | . | . | TGTGCCAGCAGCTCTAGTACAGGGACTCAGCCCCAGCATTTT | CASSSSTGTQPQHF
TRBJ2-7 | TRBV14 | . | . | TGTGCCAGCGGGGCCTACGAGCAGTACTTC | CASGAYEQYF
TRBJ2-2 | TRBV5-1 | . | . | TGCGCCAGCAGCTTGGAGGGACTGAACACCGGGGAGCTGTTTTTT | CASSLEGLNTGELFF
TRBJ1-3 | TRBV5-1 | once | . | TGCGCCAGCAGCTTGGAAGGAAACTCTGGAAACACCATATATTTT | CASSLEGNSGNTIYF
TRBJ1-2 | TRBV11-3 | . | . | TGTGCCAGCAGCTGGGCCCTTTACAGGGCTGGCTACACCTTC | CASSWALYRAGYTF
TRBJ1-2 | TRBV5-1 | . | . | TGCGCCAGCAGCCTGGAGGCGATTAACTATGGCTACACCTTC | CASSLEAINYGYTF
TRBJ1-6 | TRBV5-1 | . | . | TGCGCCAGCAGCCACCATTATGACAGTCAGTATAATTCACCCCTCCACTTT | CASSHHYDSQYNSPLHF
TRBJ1-2 | TRBV30 | once | TRBD1 | TGTGCCTGGAGAATGGGACAGCTAACTGGCTATGGCTACACCTTC | CAWRMGQLTGYGYTF
TRBJ1-1 | TRBV9 | . | . | TGTGCCAGCAGCCAGGCAGGGATGAACACTGAAGCTTTCTTT | CASSQAGMNTEAFF
TRBJ1-1 | TRBV19 | few | TRBD1 | TGTGCCAGTAGTGTGATCGACAGGGCACGCACTGAAGCTTTCTTT | CASSVIDRARTEAFF
TRBJ2-7 | TRBV4-2 | . | TRBD2 | TGTGCCAGCAGCAAACCCTCAGCGGGAGCAACCCACGAGCAGTACTTC | CASSKPSAGATHEQYF